This TCR beta chain was profiled in a study of tumor-infiltrating lymphocytes in glioblastoma multiforme. Three nested ARM-PCR rounds with V-beta and C-beta primers built TCRB libraries. MiXCR was run by TCRdb on the multiplex PCR reads, yielding one entry per CDR3 protein. The sample has 25,000 to 35,000 distinct CDR3 sequences, 60% to 75% seen once; the top ten hold roughly 33%. Concerning this clonotype: An end of the junction differs from the germline gene, which may be a read error.

The receptor comes from a male donor with glioblastoma. Sequencing was done on a sample of brain tumor tissue.

The CDR3 nucleotides read TGTACCAGCAGCCGAGGGGCGGATGGCTACACCTTC. Translated, it gives CTSSRGADGYTF. The chain carries TRBV7-9 and TRBJ1-2, with a possible D match to TRBD1 (5 bases). Per the germline V gene, CDR1 is SEHNR and CDR2 is FQNEAQ (reference sequence). The CDR3 spans 12 residues.